The 30 T cell receptor beta chains listed next were all sequenced from one sample in a study of T cell changes during pregnancy in multiple sclerosis. Generated by immunoSEQ multiplex PCR, the TCRdb table keeps only in-frame clones and is missing some. Here the sample spans around 110,000 clones, roughly 90% being singletons. The source was peripheral blood, collected after pregnancy. The receptor source for this set is a female donor with multiple sclerosis, enrolled in a pregnancy study.

The chain employs TRBV9 and TRBJ2-3; 8 bases line up with TRBD2. The germline V gene has CDR1 SGDLS and CDR2 YYNGEE. Losses at the gene ends were 1 base for V and 2 bases for J; bases not matched to a gene: 3. CDR3 length equals 15 residues. The CDR3 reads CASSVSGGTTDTQYF. DNA for the CDR3: TGTGCCAGCAGCGTAAGCGGGGGCACCACAGATACGCAGTATTTT.

The rearrangement links TRBV27 to TRBJ2-2; D gene ambiguous. The V end lost 4 bases, the J end lost 11 bases, and 8 bases lay between the germline ends. Germline V lookup: CDR1 MNHEY, CDR2 SMNVEV (reference sequence). The CDR3 loop spans 11 amino acids. The CDR3: CASSSHSELFF. CDR3 DNA: TGTGCCAGCAGTTCCCATTCAGAGCTGTTTTTT.

The rearrangement links TRBV4-1 to TRBJ2-7, with TRBD2 matching 7 bases. The V gene end was trimmed by 1 base and the J gene end by 0 bases; junction bases not matched to a gene: 6. Per the germline V gene, CDR1 is MGHRA and CDR2 is YSYEKL. The CDR3 loop spans 16 amino acids. DNA of the CDR3: TGCGCCAGCAGCCAAGGGGGACTACCTTCCTCCTACGAGCAGTACTTC. This encodes CASSQGGLPSSYEQYF.

The chain has TRBV6-6 and TRBJ1-2, with 7 nucleotides matching TRBD1. J lost 6 bases, V lost 2 bases, and 9 bases had no gene match. The CDR3 has 15 residues. Germline values: CDR1 MNHNY, CDR2 SVGAGI (reference sequence). The CDR3 coding sequence is TGTGCCAGCAGTTACCTCGACAGGGCCGGAGATGGCTACACCTTC. Translating it yields CASSYLDRAGDGYTF.

CDR3 coding DNA: TGTGCCAGCAGTCTCCCCGGACAGGGGAGAGCAAACTATGGCTACACCTTC. Its translation is CASSLPGQGRANYGYTF. The V gene is TRBV28, the J gene TRBJ1-2; 9 bases are shared with TRBD1. This CDR3 spans 17 amino acids. Unmatched junction bases numbered 12, after V lost 5 bases and J lost 2 bases. Per germline, CDR1 MDHEN and CDR2 SYDVKM.

Only a few counts were recorded for this clone. The sample carries other DNA sequences with the same CDR3. This chain joins TRBV10-3 and TRBJ1-5; D possibly corresponds to TRBD1 (5 bases). Germline lookup yields CDR1 ENHRY and CDR2 SYGVKD. The CDR3 runs to 13 residues. Trimming removed 8 bases at V and 1 base at J, with 9 bases between. The CDR3 sequence is CAISGSSNQPQHF. CDR3 DNA sequence: TGTGCCATCTCAGGGTCGAGCAATCAGCCCCAGCATTTT.

This sequence joins TRBV15 and TRBJ2-7; 7 bases line up with TRBD2. The length of the CDR3 is 14 residues. Germline assignment: CDR1 LNHNV and CDR2 YYDKDF (reference sequence). Germline trimming cut 0 bases from V and 4 bases from J; bases unmatched to any gene: 3. The CDR3 loop reads CATSRDVGGYEQYF. Here the CDR3 DNA reads TGTGCCACCAGCAGAGATGTGGGGGGGTACGAGCAGTACTTC.

V usage is TRBV7-9 and J usage is TRBJ1-1; D perhaps matches TRBD1 (6 bases). Germline loops: CDR1 SEHNR, CDR2 FQNEAQ (reference sequence). The CDR3 spans 14 residues. The V and J ends lost 1 base and 1 base respectively, with 7 bases between them. CDR3 DNA sequence: TGTGCCAGCAGCTTAGTACAGGGGAACACTGAAGCTTTCTTT. It encodes CASSLVQGNTEAFF.

The rearrangement links TRBV5-8 to TRBJ2-5, with D possibly TRBD2 on 6 matching bases. The ends were cut back, 4 bases at V and 7 bases at J, with 17 bases in the middle. The V gene's germline CDR1 is SGHTS and CDR2 YDEGEE. The CDR3 covers 14 residues. This chain's CDR3 is CASSPAGGIGTQYF. CDR3 sequence (DNA): TGTGCCAGCAGCCCCGCGGGCGGGATAGGGACCCAGTACTTC.

As for this clone: An end of the junction does not agree with germline; a read error may underlie this. This chain links TRBV27 with TRBJ2-7, with TRBD2 matching 8 bases. Germline assignment: CDR1 MNHEY and CDR2 SMNVEV (reference sequence). The CDR3 has 11 residues. CDR3 coding DNA: TGTGCCAGCAGTCCCCTTCTGGGCGGGAGGTTC. Translation: CASSPLLGGRF.

The J gene is TRBJ2-7, the V gene TRBV9; 9 bases agree with TRBD1. From germline, CDR1 is SGDLS and CDR2 YYNGEE. The CDR3 has 14 amino acids. The V and J ends lost 4 bases and 3 bases, in that order; junction bases with no gene match: 5. Written as DNA, the CDR3 is TGTGCCAGCAGCCCCTCGGACAGGGGCTACGAGCAGTACTTC. Its protein is CASSPSDRGYEQYF.

The chain couples TRBV9 to TRBJ1-1; no clear D. The CDR3 runs to 17 residues. Germline assignment: CDR1 SGDLS and CDR2 YYNGEE. V shed 4 bases and J shed 0 bases, with 19 bases lying between them. CDR3 loop: CASSSSQAGWMNTEAFF. The CDR3 DNA reads TGTGCCAGCAGCTCTAGCCAGGCTGGGTGGATGAACACTGAAGCTTTCTTT.

V and J are TRBV30 and TRBJ2-1, with 7 bases lining up with TRBD2. Germline V gene lookup returns CDR1 GTSNPN and CDR2 SVGIG (reference sequence). This CDR3 is built from 15 residues. After removal of 3 bases from V and 3 bases from J, the junction contained 8 bases not matched to a gene. The CDR3 region has the DNA TGTGCCTGGAGGCTGAGCGGGGTCTTCTACAATGAGCAGTTCTTC. This sequence encodes CAWRLSGVFYNEQFF.

The rearrangement uses TRBV19 and TRBJ2-4, with 7 bases lining up with TRBD2. Germline loops: CDR1 LNHDA, CDR2 SQIVND (reference sequence). CDR3 length equals 19 residues. Trimming took 2 bases from V and 0 from J; bases not matched to a gene: 13. CDR3 DNA: TGTGCCAGTAGTATAAGGTTCCCCCCTAGCGGACTAGCCAAAAACATTCAGTACTTC. It encodes CASSIRFPPSGLAKNIQYF.

This sequence joins TRBV6-5 and TRBJ2-2; tentative D call: TRBD2 (5 bases). The CDR3 consists of 14 residues. Per the germline V gene, CDR1 is MNHEY and CDR2 is SVGAGI. V was pared by 7 bases and J by 0 bases, with 9 bases between. The CDR3 coding sequence is TGTGCCAGCACGCGGGTAGCGAACACCGGGGAGCTGTTTTTT. Translating it yields CASTRVANTGELFF.

The genes are TRBV27 and TRBJ2-1, with TRBD1 identical over 12 bases. Germline values: CDR1 MNHEY, CDR2 SMNVEV (reference sequence). The CDR3 length is 19 residues. V shed 5 bases, J shed 3 bases, and the junction held 14 bases outside the gene matches. CDR3 sequence reads: CASSRDRGLRLADYNEQFF. As DNA, the CDR3 is TGTGCCAGCAGTCGGGACAGGGGGCTGCGGCTAGCGGACTACAATGAGCAGTTCTTC.

This clone occurred once. The J gene is TRBJ1-2, the V gene TRBV4-1; 7 bases match TRBD1. Germline V CDR1 and CDR2: MGHRA, YSYEKL. This CDR3 contains 16 residues. V lost 2 bases to trimming and J lost 4 bases; unmatched junction nucleotides: 10. The CDR3 coding sequence is TGCGCCAGCAGCCAACCAGCTACGACAGGGCCCTATGGCTACACCTTC. It encodes CASSQPATTGPYGYTF.

This chain joins TRBV28 and TRBJ2-7, with TRBD2 matching over 14 bases. Losses at the gene ends were 10 bases for V and 6 bases for J; bases not matched to a gene: 8. The V gene's germline CDR1 is MDHEN and CDR2 SYDVKM. The CDR3 sequence is 14 residues long. The CDR3, as DNA: TGTGCCACCCGACTAGCGGGAGGGTCTGGCGAGCAGTACTTC. The encoded protein is CATRLAGGSGEQYF.

This chain links TRBV2 with TRBJ1-1; D gene uncertain. This CDR3 region has 13 residues. CDR1 is SNHLY, CDR2 FYNNEI, per germline. V shed 8 bases and J shed 5 bases, with 15 bases lying between them. Here the CDR3 reads CASGRTERTEAFF. DNA of the CDR3: TGTGCCAGCGGTCGAACTGAACGGACTGAAGCTTTCTTT. The full variable domain, completed using reference TRBV2 and TRBJ1-1, is EPEVTQTPSHQVTQMGQEVILRCVPISNHLYFYWYRQILGQKVEFLVSFYNNEISEKSEIFDDQFSVERPDGSNFTLKIRSTKLEDSAMYFCASGRTERTEAFFGQGTRLTVV.

The V call is TRBV5-1, the J call TRBJ2-5; 11 nucleotides agree with TRBD2. From germline, CDR1 is SGHRS and CDR2 YFSETQ. The CDR3 runs 15 residues. V lost 4 bases, J lost 5 bases, and 7 bases stayed unmatched. The CDR3: CASSRSGGAGETQYF. The CDR3 DNA is TGCGCCAGCAGCCGTAGCGGGGGGGCGGGGGAGACCCAGTACTTC.

This clone was found once. V and J are TRBV6-5 and TRBJ2-3, with a tentative D call TRBD2 (6 bases). Per germline, CDR1 MNHEY and CDR2 SVGAGI. This CDR3 spans 15 amino acids. Between the trimmed V and J ends, which lost 6 bases and 4 bases, there was a span of 17 bases. The CDR3: CASRPERELPDTQYF. The CDR3 coding sequence is TGTGCCAGCAGGCCCGAACGGGAGCTTCCAGATACGCAGTATTTT.

The rearrangement links TRBV4-1 to TRBJ2-5, with D unclear. The germline V gene encodes CDR1 MGHRA and CDR2 YSYEKL. V shed 1 base and J shed 4 bases, with 7 bases lying between them. The CDR3 is 13 amino acids. The CDR3 loop reads CASSQVVRETQYF. The DNA for the CDR3 is TGCGCCAGCAGCCAAGTCGTGCGAGAGACCCAGTACTTC.

The chain couples TRBV6-5 to TRBJ2-1, with 11 bases fitting TRBD2. This CDR3 has 16 residues. With V trimmed by 2 bases and J by 4 bases, 4 bases remained unmatched. Germline values: CDR1 MNHEY, CDR2 SVGAGI. The CDR3 DNA reads as TGTGCCAGCAGTTACAGTGGGACTAGCGGTTACAATGAGCAGTTCTTC. Translating it yields CASSYSGTSGYNEQFF.

The genes are TRBV5-5 and TRBJ1-2; 10 bases fit TRBD1. Germline assignment: CDR1 SGHKS and CDR2 YYEKEE (reference sequence). The CDR3 length is 14 residues. With 0 bases clipped from V and 14 bases from J, the junction kept 10 bases outside the gene matches. CDR3 sequence (DNA): TGTGCCAGCAGCTTGGGAAGGGACAGGGGCCAAAAAACCTTC. This codes for CASSLGRDRGQKTF.

The rearrangement uses TRBV9 and TRBJ2-7; D may be TRBD2 (6 bases). This CDR3 is 15 amino acids long. CDR1 and CDR2 from the germline V gene are SGDLS and YYNGEE. Between the trimmed V and J ends, which lost 1 base and 2 bases, there was a span of 13 bases. The CDR3 sequence is CASSVTGTPTYEQYF. CDR3 coding DNA: TGTGCCAGCAGCGTAACCGGGACTCCTACCTACGAGCAGTACTTC.

V gene TRBV7-3 combines with J gene TRBJ2-1; no reliable D call. V shed 1 base and J shed 8 bases, with 12 bases lying between them. The CDR3 extends over 14 amino acids. Germline V gives CDR1 SGHTA, CDR2 FQGTGA. CDR3 DNA: TGTGCCAGCAGCTTAAATGGTGGCCAGGATGAGCAGTTCTTC. This encodes CASSLNGGQDEQFF.

Written as DNA, the CDR3 is TGTGCCAGCAGCGTAGGGTCACTAGCGGGAGGGAGTGAGCAGTACTTC. Protein sequence: CASSVGSLAGGSEQYF. The genes are TRBV9 and TRBJ2-7; 13 nucleotides align to TRBD2. The CDR3 consists of 16 residues. CDR1 and CDR2 (germline): SGDLS, YYNGEE. The V segment lost 0 bases and the J segment 7 bases; nucleotides outside the gene matches: 7.

The rearrangement links TRBV2 to TRBJ2-7, with 10 bases identical to TRBD2. The CDR3 is 18 residues long. Losses at the gene ends were 8 bases for V and 0 bases for J; bases not matched to a gene: 16. Germline CDR1 and CDR2: SNHLY and FYNNEI. CDR3 residues: CASPSTNRIAGGSYEQYF. The DNA for the CDR3 is TGTGCCAGCCCAAGCACCAATAGGATAGCGGGAGGCTCCTACGAGCAGTACTTC. The entire variable domain, with the rest obtained from reference TRBV2 and TRBJ2-7, is as follows: EPEVTQTPSHQVTQMGQEVILRCVPISNHLYFYWYRQILGQKVEFLVSFYNNEISEKSEIFDDQFSVERPDGSNFTLKIRSTKLEDSAMYFCASPSTNRIAGGSYEQYFGPGTRLTVT.

The chain joins TRBV6-1 to TRBJ1-1; weak D call: TRBD1 (5 bases). The V end was cut by 3 bases, the J end by 5 bases, with 25 bases between. CDR3 length: 18 amino acids. CDR1 is MNHNS, CDR2 SASEGT, per germline. In DNA form, the CDR3 reads TGTGCCAGCAGTGATCCCCCCGGGAGGGGCCCCATGAGGACTGAAGCTTTCTTT. As protein: CASSDPPGRGPMRTEAFF.

The chain uses TRBV27 and TRBJ2-1; TRBD2 matches at 7 bases. V lost 4 bases to trimming and J lost 7 bases; unmatched junction nucleotides: 4. The CDR3 has 13 amino acids. Germline loops: CDR1 MNHEY, CDR2 SMNVEV (reference sequence). CDR3 in DNA: TGTGCCAGCAGTTGGTCGGGAGGAAATGAGCAGTTCTTC. Its translation is CASSWSGGNEQFF.